The entry below gives a single T cell receptor beta chain sequence along with its context. This entry comes from a study of blood T cell repertoires in COVID-19. Study-wide background: Acute and convalescent COVID-19 specimens originated in the United States, Italy and Spain.

Some clones are missing from TCRdb's copy, which holds only in-frame ones; the method was immunoSEQ multiplex PCR. Counted here are fewer than 250,000 clones, about 90% occurring once; the ten biggest clones make up approximately 8.2%. Deletions cut 8 bases from V and 3 bases from J, with 11 bases between. The V gene's germline CDR1 is SNHLY and CDR2 FYNNEI. This CDR3 is 12 amino acids long. The age range of participants was about 18 to 90 years, with residence in about two dozen US areas. Symptom resolution, clearance, or two negative PCRs marked donors in Cohort 3 as recovered. The chain couples TRBV2 to TRBJ2-7; D uncertain. Material for sequencing was PBMCs or T cells enriched from blood (not recorded which). The receptor's source is a woman under 30 who had recovered from COVID-19. CDR3 in amino acids: CASGYDNYEQYF. The DNA of the CDR3 is TGTGCCAGCGGTTATGACAACTACGAGCAGTACTTC.